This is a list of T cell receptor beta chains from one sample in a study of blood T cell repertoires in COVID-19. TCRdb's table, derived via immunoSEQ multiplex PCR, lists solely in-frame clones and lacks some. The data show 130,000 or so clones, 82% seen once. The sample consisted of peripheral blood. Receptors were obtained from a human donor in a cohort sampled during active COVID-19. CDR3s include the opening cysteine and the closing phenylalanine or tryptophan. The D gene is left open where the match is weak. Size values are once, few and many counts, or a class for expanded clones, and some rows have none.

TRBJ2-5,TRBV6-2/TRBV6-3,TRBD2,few,TGTGCCAGCAGCGGAGGACTAGCGGGACTTGGGGGAGCCCAGTACTTC,CASSGGLAGLGGAQYF
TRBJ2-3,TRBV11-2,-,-,TGTGCCAGCAGCAAATACCGGGACTCGAGCACAGATACGCAGTATTTT,CASSKYRDSSTDTQYF
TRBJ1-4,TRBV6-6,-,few,TGTGCCAGCATCTTGGGCAGGGCAGGTGAAAAACTGTTTTTT,CASILGRAGEKLFF
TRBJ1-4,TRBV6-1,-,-,TGTGCCAGCAGTGAAGCGCGTAAAACAGGGTCAAATGAAAAACTGTTTTTT,CASSEARKTGSNEKLFF
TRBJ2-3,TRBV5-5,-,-,TGTGCCAGCAGCTTGACCCCAATCCAGGGGCCAGATACGCAGTATTTT,CASSLTPIQGPDTQYF
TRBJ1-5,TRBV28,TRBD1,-,TGTGCCAGCAGGGCCAGGGACAGGGGGCCCTCCCAGCATTTT,CASRARDRGPSQHF
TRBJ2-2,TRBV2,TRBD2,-,TGTGCCAGCATCCGAAGTGGGGAGGGTCTCGGGGAGCTGTTTTTT,CASIRSGEGLGELFF
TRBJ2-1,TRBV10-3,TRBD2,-,TGTGCCATTGCTAGCGGGGGGTCGAATGAGCAGTTCTTC,CAIASGGSNEQFF
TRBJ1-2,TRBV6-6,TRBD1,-,TGTGCCAGCAGATTGACAGGGGGTGGAGGCTACACCTTC,CASRLTGGGGYTF
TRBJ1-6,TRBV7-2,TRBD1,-,TGTGCCAGCAGGGGGGACAGGGGGTCATATTCACCCCTCCACTTT,CASRGDRGSYSPLHF
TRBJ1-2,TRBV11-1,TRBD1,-,TGTGCCAGCAGCTGGGGACAGGCGTCAAACTATGGCTACACCTTC,CASSWGQASNYGYTF
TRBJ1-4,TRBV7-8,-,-,TGTGCCAGCAGCTCCCGGGGGGGGCTAAGGGAAAAACTGTTTTTT,CASSSRGGLREKLFF
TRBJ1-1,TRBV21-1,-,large,TGTGCCAGCAGCCAAGCCCCGGGACAGGGTTGGACTGAAGCTTTCTTT,CASSQAPGQGWTEAFF
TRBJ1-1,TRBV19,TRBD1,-,TGTGCCAGTAGTAAGGAGCAGACAGGGCCGGGGACTGAAGCTTTCTTT,CASSKEQTGPGTEAFF
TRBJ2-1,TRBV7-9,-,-,TGTGCCAGCAGCTTTGGACAGTTGGAGCAGTTCTTC,CASSFGQLEQFF
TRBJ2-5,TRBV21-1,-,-,TGTGCCAGCAGCAATAGGAAGCGGGGGGGCCCGGTCCAAGAGACCCAGTACTTC,CASSNRKRGGPVQETQYF